The 21 T cell receptor beta chains reported below all come from one sample, sequenced in a study of CD8+CD57+ T cells in acquired aplastic anemia. Investigators profiled TCR beta VDJ and CDR3 from genomic DNA template. TCRdb recomputed calls from the reads with MiXCR, one row per CDR3 protein. This sample has around 200,000 distinct CDR3 sequences, with 61% found just once. Sequencing used sorted CD4+, CD8+, or CD8+CD57+ T cells (not recorded which) from PBMCs. These receptors all stem from a human donor in good health.

The chain combines TRBV7-9 with TRBJ2-5, with unresolved D. The germline V and J ends were trimmed by 5 bases and 4 bases, with 8 bases remaining between them. CDR3 length equals 12 residues. Germline V gene sequence: CDR1 SEHNR, CDR2 FQNEAQ (reference sequence). In DNA, the CDR3 is TGTGCCAGCAGCAACTCACGAGAGACCCAGTACTTC. Its protein is CASSNSRETQYF.

This clonotype was counted between two and nine times. This sequence joins TRBV10-3 and TRBJ2-1, with 9 bases that match TRBD2. Germline CDR1 and CDR2: ENHRY and SYGVKD. Unmatched junction bases numbered 8, after V lost 6 bases and J lost 8 bases. CDR3 size: 14 residues. CDR3 region: CAISLLSGSDEQFF. The CDR3 DNA reads as TGTGCCATCAGCCTCCTTAGCGGGAGTGATGAGCAGTTCTTC.

This clonotype has at least ten counts. The rearrangement uses TRBV5-1 and TRBJ2-2; no clear D gene. This CDR3 spans 11 amino acids. The V end was cut by 5 bases, the J end by 3 bases, with 2 bases between. Germline CDR1 and CDR2: SGHRS and YFSETQ. CDR3 sequence (DNA): TGCGCCAGCAGATACACCGGGGAGCTGTTTTTT. It yields the protein CASRYTGELFF.

Remarks on this clonotype: Lacking the conserved final phenylalanine or tryptophan, this CDR3 likely reflects a read error. J is TRBJ2-3 and V is TRBV7-6; 8 bases map to TRBD2. The CDR3 runs to 18 residues. In germline, CDR1 is SGHVS, CDR2 FNYEAQ. CDR3 sequence reads: CASSSGLDLIWSADAQYL. The CDR3 nucleotides read TGTGCCAGCAGCTCGGGACTAGATCTTATTTGGTCGGCAGATGCGCAGTATCTT.

In this sample, this clonotype turned up a few times. The chain employs TRBV4-2 and TRBJ1-1; possible D gene TRBD1, 6 bases. The CDR3 has 12 amino acids. V dropped 3 bases and J dropped 8 bases, with 10 bases sitting between them. Germline loops: CDR1 LGHNA, CDR2 YNFKEQ. The CDR3: CASSQGTSEAFF. CDR3 sequence (DNA): TGTGCCAGCAGCCAGGGGACATCCGAAGCTTTCTTT.

This clonotype was detected only a few times. The chain couples TRBV7-8 to TRBJ2-7; possibly TRBD1 or TRBD2 for D (6 bases each). From germline, CDR1 is SGHVS and CDR2 FQNEAQ. This CDR3 spans 15 amino acids. Trimming removed 6 bases at V and 4 bases at J, with 19 bases between. DNA for the CDR3: TGTGCCAGCAGTGAATCCGGGGGCCAGGGGTACGAGCAGTACTTC. Its protein product is CASSESGGQGYEQYF.

The rearrangement joins TRBV7-9 to TRBJ2-6; 7 bases line up with TRBD2. The CDR3 length is 14 residues. V lost 6 bases to trimming and J lost 4 bases; unmatched junction nucleotides: 3. Germline CDR1 and CDR2: SEHNR and FQNEAQ (reference sequence). The CDR3 reads CASRVSGGANVLTF. The CDR3 DNA reads TGTGCCAGCAGGGTTAGCGGGGGGGCCAACGTCCTGACTTTC.

Only one count was recorded for this clonotype. This chain connects TRBV2 to TRBJ1-1; the D is unclear. The CDR3 consists of 14 residues. Trimming took 6 bases from V and 1 from J, leaving 12 bases between them. Germline V CDR1 and CDR2: SNHLY, FYNNEI. DNA for the CDR3: TGTGCCAGCAGGGAAAAGCATGGGAACACTGAAGCTTTCTTT. Protein sequence: CASREKHGNTEAFF.

The V and J genes are TRBV20-1 and TRBJ1-5; D may be TRBD1 (5 bases). V lost 6 bases to trimming and J lost 5 bases, with 11 bases between them. Germline V lookup: CDR1 DFQATT, CDR2 SNEGSKA (reference sequence). The CDR3 is 12 amino acids. The CDR3: CSAKQGYQPQHF. The CDR3 bases are TGCAGTGCCAAGCAGGGATATCAGCCCCAGCATTTT.

This clonotype showed up many times. This chain connects TRBV19 to TRBJ2-7; no clear D gene. In germline, CDR1 is LNHDA, CDR2 SQIVND (reference sequence). CDR3 size: 12 residues. Trimming removed 6 bases from V and 7 bases from J, with 13 bases in between. The CDR3 DNA reads TGTGCCAGTAGCCCTGACCGGCGGGAGCAGTACTTC. Its translation: CASSPDRREQYF.

This clonotype occurred a few times. This sequence may be a read error, since a much larger clone differs from it by one base. V and J are TRBV12-5 and TRBJ2-2; D is perhaps TRBD1 (5 bases). V was trimmed by 7 bases and J by 0 bases, leaving 12 bases between them. Germline V gives CDR1 LGHNT, CDR2 FRNRAP. The CDR3 totals 15 residues. DNA of the CDR3: TGTGCTAGTGTCGCGACAGACGCGAACACCGGGGAGCTGTTTTTT. Its protein product is CASVATDANTGELFF.

This sequence joins TRBV5-1 and TRBJ2-3; D tentatively fits TRBD1 or TRBD2 (5 bases each). This CDR3 is built from 13 residues. V was cut by 5 bases and J by 6 bases, with 13 bases left in between. Per the germline V gene, CDR1 is SGHRS and CDR2 is YFSETQ. The CDR3 region has the DNA TGCGCCAGCAGTTCGGGACGGGCCGATACGCAGTATTTT. Protein sequence: CASSSGRADTQYF.

This clonotype was seen repeatedly, ten times or more. CDR3: CASSFYETGLPYNEQFF. CDR3 sequence (DNA): TGTGCCAGCAGCTTTTACGAGACAGGTCTTCCTTACAATGAGCAGTTCTTC. The gene calls are TRBV5-8 and TRBJ2-1; tentatively, D is TRBD1 (6 bases). Germline CDR1 is SGHTS and CDR2 is YDEGEE. Trimming pared 2 bases from V and 4 bases from J, leaving 19 bases between. This CDR3 has 17 residues. Based on the CDR3 plus reference TRBV5-8 and TRBJ2-1, the full variable domain is EAGVTQSPTHLIKTRGQQATLRCSPISGHTSVYWYQQALGLGLQFLLWYDEGEERNRGNFPPRFSGRQFPNYSSELNVNALELEDSALYLCASSFYETGLPYNEQFFGPGTRLTVL.

J is TRBJ2-7 and V is TRBV20-1, with D perhaps TRBD2 (6 bases). The germline V gene encodes CDR1 DFQATT and CDR2 SNEGSKA (reference sequence). V gave up 3 bases and J gave up 4 bases, with 16 bases separating them. The CDR3 consists of 14 residues. CDR3 DNA: TGCAGTGCTAGTCCGGTAGGGGAGGAATACGAGCAGTACTTC. Translated, it gives CSASPVGEEYEQYF.

This clonotype was seen a handful of times. This chain joins TRBV27 and TRBJ1-1; 7 nucleotides line up with TRBD1. V lost 3 bases, J lost 7 bases, and 11 bases stayed unmatched. This CDR3 is 15 amino acids long. Germline CDR1 MNHEY, CDR2 SMNVEV (reference sequence). The CDR3 region has the DNA TGTGCCAGCAGTTTTAGGAGGGGATACAGGGGTGAAGCTTTCTTT. This translates into CASSFRRGYRGEAFF.

This clonotype was seen only a few times. DNA of the CDR3: TGTGCCAGCAGTGAAGAAACAGTCTATAGCAATCAGCCCCAGCATTTT. Translating gives CASSEETVYSNQPQHF. J is TRBJ1-5 and V is TRBV6-1, with D uncertain. The CDR3 totals 16 residues. V lost 1 base and J lost 0, with 10 bases in between. CDR1 and CDR2 from the germline V gene are MNHNS and SASEGT.

This chain joins TRBV6-6 and TRBJ2-7; 7 nucleotides agree with TRBD2. The germline V gene has CDR1 MNHNY and CDR2 SVGAGI (reference sequence). V gave up 8 bases and J gave up 5 bases; unmatched junction bases: 9. The CDR3 runs to 13 residues. The CDR3 protein is CASGAGDPNEQYF. CDR3 bases: TGTGCCAGCGGGGCGGGAGATCCTAACGAGCAGTACTTC.

The CDR3 here is CASSQSGQYTEAFF. In DNA form, the CDR3 reads TGTGCCAGCAGCCAATCGGGACAGTACACTGAAGCTTTCTTT. J is TRBJ1-1 and V is TRBV4-2; 7 bases line up with TRBD1. The trim removed 2 bases at V and 3 bases at J, leaving 3 bases unmatched. The CDR3 has 14 amino acids. The germline gives CDR1 LGHNA, CDR2 YNFKEQ.

In nucleotides, the CDR3 is TGTGCCAGCAGCTTGGTTTCGGGAGGTGGCGGGGAGCTGTTTTTT. It translates to CASSLVSGGGGELFF. This sequence joins TRBV7-2 and TRBJ2-2, with 7 bases fitting TRBD2. The CDR3 covers 15 residues. J was trimmed by 7 bases and V by 3 bases; bases with no gene match: 8. CDR1 SGHTA and CDR2 FQGNSA come from the germline V gene.

The CDR3 reads CASSLGPSGASYEQYF. CDR3 nucleotides: TGTGCCAGCAGCTTAGGGCCTAGCGGGGCGTCCTACGAGCAGTACTTC. The chain combines TRBV7-6 with TRBJ2-7, with 9 bases fitting TRBD2. The CDR3 is 16 residues long. J gave up 1 base and V 1 base, and 5 bases lay outside the gene matches. Per germline, CDR1 SGHVS and CDR2 FNYEAQ.

Note on this clonotype: Since no conserved phenylalanine or tryptophan closes the CDR3, a read error is the likely cause. The J gene is TRBJ2-7, the V gene TRBV11-2, with a possible D match to TRBD2 (5 bases). The germline V gene has CDR1 SGHAT and CDR2 FQNNGV. The CDR3 covers 14 residues. The CDR3 region is CASSPSPSSYEQYL. The CDR3 DNA is TGCGCCAGCAGCCCATCCCCTAGCAGCTACGAGCAGTACCTC.